A selection of T cell receptor beta chains follows, all from one sample in a study of blood T cell repertoires in COVID-19. Clones were sequenced by immunoSEQ multiplex PCR, and TCRdb holds only the in-frame ones, with some missing. The sample yields 70,000 to 85,000 clones, about 85% seen once. The sample consisted of peripheral blood. The source is a woman in her 50s with active or convalescent COVID-19. Each CDR3 is given with its conserved first and last residue. A D gene is named only where the DNA matches it firmly. For some rows the clone size is stated as once, few or many, or as a class when expanded; others skip it.

TRBJ1-6	TRBD1	-	TRBV6-6	CASSYPDRLHNSPLHF	TGTGCCAGCAGTTACCCGGACAGGCTCCATAATTCACCCCTCCACTTT
TRBJ2-7	-	-	TRBV15	CATSRATEEQYF	TGTGCCACCAGCAGAGCCACAGAGGAGCAGTACTTC
TRBJ2-2	TRBD1	-	TRBV9	CASSVTSGTGINTGELFF	TGTGCCAGCAGCGTAACTTCCGGGACAGGGATCAACACCGGGGAGCTGTTTTTT
TRBJ2-2	TRBD1	-	TRBV4-2	CASTPTGIAGELFF	TGTGCCAGCACCCCGACAGGGATCGCCGGGGAGCTGTTTTTT
TRBJ1-1	TRBD1	-	TRBV5-5	CASSWVLDRVNEAFF	TGTGCCAGCAGCTGGGTCCTCGACAGGGTCAATGAAGCTTTCTTT
TRBJ1-5	-	many	TRBV6-5	CASTGVGNQPQHF	TGTGCCAGCACAGGGGTGGGGAATCAGCCCCAGCATTTT
TRBJ2-4	TRBD2	-	TRBV6-2/TRBV6-3	CASSLPGGALNIQYF	TGTGCCAGCAGTTTGCCCGGGGGGGCTCTAAACATTCAGTACTTC
TRBJ2-1	-	-	TRBV5-1	CASSLDVLYSSYNEQFF	TGCGCCAGCAGCTTGGATGTCCTTTATAGCTCCTACAATGAGCAGTTCTTC
TRBJ2-1	TRBD2	-	TRBV7-3	CASSWASGGTHNEQFF	TGTGCCAGCAGCTGGGCTAGCGGGGGGACCCACAATGAGCAGTTCTTC
TRBJ2-7	-	-	TRBV27	CASRISTGPTYEQYF	TGTGCCAGCAGAATTTCGACAGGTCCCACCTACGAGCAGTACTTC
TRBJ2-1	-	-	TRBV19	CASSMKQGNEQFF	TGTGCCAGTAGTATGAAACAGGGCAATGAGCAGTTCTTC
TRBJ1-2	-	-	TRBV6-2/TRBV6-3	CASSNDKNTNYGYTF	TGTGCCAGCAGTAACGACAAAAATACTAACTATGGCTACACCTTC
TRBJ2-2	-	-	TRBV7-9	CASSLVRAITGELFF	TGTGCCAGCAGCTTAGTCAGGGCTATCACCGGGGAGCTGTTTTTT
TRBJ1-1	-	-	TRBV5-1	CASSLGGGERAEAFF	TGCGCCAGCAGCTTGGGGGGCGGGGAGCGGGCTGAAGCTTTCTTT
TRBJ2-3	-	-	TRBV7-9	CASSPGVLDHTDTQYF	TGTGCCAGCAGCCCGGGGGTCCTCGATCACACAGATACGCAGTATTTT
TRBJ1-5	TRBD1	-	TRBV6-5	CASQGTVFQPQHF	TGTGCCAGCCAGGGGACAGTATTTCAGCCCCAGCATTTT
TRBJ2-2	TRBD1	-	TRBV6-2/TRBV6-3	CASSYFPGTANTGELFF	TGTGCCAGCAGTTACTTTCCCGGGACAGCGAACACCGGGGAGCTGTTTTTT
TRBJ1-1	-	-	TRBV6-5	CASSNYGETEAFF	TGTGCCAGCAGCAATTACGGGGAGACTGAAGCTTTCTTT
TRBJ2-6	-	once	TRBV5-4	CASSPKGAGANVLTF	TGTGCCAGCAGCCCCAAGGGGGCTGGGGCCAACGTCCTGACTTTC
TRBJ2-1	TRBD2	-	TRBV9	CASSSASGSSYNEQFF	TGTGCCAGCAGCTCAGCTAGCGGTAGCTCCTACAATGAGCAGTTCTTC
TRBJ2-1	-	-	TRBV19	CALSEQFF	TGTGCCCTAAGCGAGCAGTTCTTC
TRBJ1-1	-	-	TRBV7-9	CASKPDSLMNTEAFF	TGTGCCAGCAAACCGGACAGCCTTATGAACACTGAAGCTTTCTTT
TRBJ2-1	TRBD2	-	TRBV2	CASQGAGAYNEQFF	TGTGCCAGCCAAGGAGCGGGGGCTTACAATGAGCAGTTCTTC
TRBJ2-3	-	-	TRBV7-2	CASSLDLGKNTQYF	TGTGCCAGCAGCTTAGATCTAGGCAAAAATACGCAGTATTTT
TRBJ1-1	TRBD1	few	TRBV30	CAWSRQGASKNTEAFF	TGTGCCTGGAGCCGACAGGGGGCAAGCAAGAACACTGAAGCTTTCTTT
TRBJ2-7	TRBD1	-	TRBV7-8	CASSLPGQGDEQYF	TGTGCCAGCAGCTTACCGGGACAGGGAGACGAGCAGTACTTC
TRBJ2-1	TRBD2	-	TRBV3-1/TRBV3-2	CASSLKRGPHEQFF	TGTGCCAGCAGCCTCAAGCGGGGCCCCCATGAGCAGTTCTTC
TRBJ1-2	TRBD1	-	TRBV9	CASSVGQGIGYGYTF	TGTGCCAGCAGCGTAGGACAGGGGATCGGGTATGGCTACACCTTC
TRBJ1-3	-	-	TRBV5-4	CASSLAGRAGGNTIYF	TGTGCCAGCAGCTTGGCAGGAAGGGCGGGTGGCAACACCATATATTTT
TRBJ2-7	-	once	TRBV5-5	CASSLRDWDEQYF	TGTGCCAGCAGCCTCAGGGATTGGGACGAGCAGTACTTC
TRBJ1-2	TRBD1	-	TRBV13	CASMDRGLHGYTF	TGTGCCAGCATGGACAGGGGGCTGCATGGCTACACCTTC
TRBJ2-1	TRBD1	-	TRBV5-4	CASSLTGDRGPSEQFF	TGTGCCAGCAGCTTAACGGGGGACAGGGGTCCGAGTGAGCAGTTCTTC
TRBJ2-7	TRBD2	once	TRBV6-6	CASSRLAGEQYF	TGTGCCAGCAGCAGACTAGCGGGCGAGCAGTACTTC
TRBJ1-2	-	-	TRBV28	CASSWRGFGYTF	TGTGCCAGCAGTTGGAGGGGATTTGGCTACACCTTC
TRBJ1-2	TRBD1	few	TRBV7-2	CASSRDRANYGYTF	TGTGCCAGCAGCAGGGACAGGGCCAACTATGGCTACACCTTC
TRBJ1-3	TRBD1	-	TRBV10-2	CASSGDRGISGNTIYF	TGCGCCAGCAGTGGCGACAGGGGGATCTCTGGAAACACCATATATTTT
TRBJ1-1	-	-	TRBV5-1	CASSLGRVETEAFF	TGCGCCAGCAGCTTGGGCAGGGTGGAAACTGAAGCTTTCTTT
TRBJ2-7	-	-	TRBV6-5	CASGGLGSYEQYF	TGTGCCAGCGGAGGTCTGGGGTCCTACGAGCAGTACTTC
TRBJ1-5	-	-	TRBV6-2/TRBV6-3	CASSYSIRDRAHQPQHF	TGTGCCAGCAGTTACTCGATAAGAGACAGAGCCCATCAGCCCCAGCATTTT
TRBJ1-2	TRBD1	-	TRBV9	CASSGTGEGSYGYTF	TGTGCCAGCAGCGGGACAGGCGAAGGGAGCTATGGCTACACCTTC
TRBJ2-7	-	-	TRBV11-1	CASSQPQGYEQYF	TGTGCCAGCAGCCAACCTCAGGGCTACGAGCAGTACTTC
TRBJ2-2	TRBD1	-	TRBV7-9	CASSWAGGSGELFF	TGTGCCAGCAGCTGGGCAGGGGGTTCCGGGGAGCTGTTTTTT
TRBJ2-7	TRBD2	-	TRBV4-3	CASSQTAGADYEQYF	TGCGCCAGCAGCCAGACAGCGGGGGCCGACTACGAGCAGTACTTC
TRBJ2-5	TRBD2	-	TRBV7-9	CASSLILRGVETQYF	TGTGCCAGCAGCTTGATTTTGCGGGGGGTAGAGACCCAGTACTTC
TRBJ1-3	-	-	TRBV3-1/TRBV3-2	CASSQGRTGSTNTIYF	TGTGCCAGCAGCCAAGGTAGAACAGGGAGTACGAACACCATATATTTT
TRBJ2-7	TRBD1	-	TRBV3-1/TRBV3-2	CASSQPGQAVYEQYF	TGTGCCAGCAGCCAGCCCGGACAGGCGGTCTACGAGCAGTACTTC
TRBJ1-4	TRBD1	-	TRBV4-3	CASSQVGGFNEKLFF	TGCGCCAGCAGCCAAGTAGGGGGCTTTAATGAAAAACTGTTTTTT
TRBJ2-4	TRBD2	-	TRBV29-1	CSVVGLALPLLAKNIQYF	TGCAGCGTTGTCGGACTAGCCTTACCCTTGCTAGCCAAAAACATTCAGTACTTC
TRBJ1-1	-	-	TRBV3-1/TRBV3-2	CASSQGAGIRIEAFF	TGTGCCAGCAGCCAAGGGGCAGGGATAAGAATTGAAGCTTTCTTT